This TCR beta chain was found in a study of graft-versus-host responses after intestinal transplantation. Across the study: The study gave all recipients anti-thymocyte globulin induction, then tacrolimus and steroids for approximately 3 years. Findings of the study overall: In recipient marrow, GvH clones were found, and some appeared first in ileum or blood.

This CDR3 comprises 15 residues. Deletions cut 0 bases from V and 0 bases from J, with 9 bases between. Germline CDR1 and CDR2: LGHNA and YSLEER. About this clone: What it binds is unknown.

The table came from immunoSEQ multiplex PCR; TCRdb's copy has only in-frame clones and leaves some out. The sample shows more than 90,000 clones, 90% to 95% of them seen only once. The source material was unstimulated CD8+ T cells sorted from spleen or lymph node cells, sampled before transplant. This sequence joins TRBV4-3 and TRBJ2-7, with D possibly matching TRBD2 (5 bases). The TCR was taken from a human donor who was the organ donor for an intestinal transplant. CDR3 nucleotide sequence: TGCGCCAGCAGCCAAGATCGAGGGTTCTCCTACGAGCAGTACTTC. This sequence encodes CASSQDRGFSYEQYF.